This T cell receptor beta chain derives from a study of regulatory T cells in long-lasting Graves disease. Study findings and constraints: Accuracy may have been reduced by the small sample size.

The CDR3 has 16 amino acids. V shed 6 bases and J shed 0 bases, with 15 bases lying between them. Germline V gives CDR1 SGHVS, CDR2 FQNEAQ. A remark on this clonotype: The antigen is unknown.

As for time point: newly diagnosed GD, antithyroid drugs for less than 3 months. Extracted PBMC RNA gave rise to the TCR library. HTBI primers from iRepertoire and Arm-PCR of CDR3 regions yielded the TCR beta libraries. MiXCR, applied by TCRdb to the multiplex PCR reads, yields one record per CDR3 protein. The sample has roughly 510,000 distinct CDR3 sequences; 15% to 20% are singletons. This sample also appeared in a second study, on T cells in Graves' hyperthyroidism and ophthalmopathy. That work adds: The study used the HTBI primer set for a first-round RT-PCR of the TCR CDR3.

This sequence was found in a man between 18 and 29 years old with Graves disease. The input for sequencing was peripheral blood mononuclear cells (PBMCs), taken at new diagnosis, from a patient treated with antithyroid drugs. The rearrangement links TRBV7-8 to TRBJ2-1; D not resolved. The CDR3 spells CASSSLLGSSYNEQFF. The CDR3 DNA sequence: TGTGCCAGCAGTTCCCTTCTAGGAAGCTCCTACAATGAGCAGTTCTTC.